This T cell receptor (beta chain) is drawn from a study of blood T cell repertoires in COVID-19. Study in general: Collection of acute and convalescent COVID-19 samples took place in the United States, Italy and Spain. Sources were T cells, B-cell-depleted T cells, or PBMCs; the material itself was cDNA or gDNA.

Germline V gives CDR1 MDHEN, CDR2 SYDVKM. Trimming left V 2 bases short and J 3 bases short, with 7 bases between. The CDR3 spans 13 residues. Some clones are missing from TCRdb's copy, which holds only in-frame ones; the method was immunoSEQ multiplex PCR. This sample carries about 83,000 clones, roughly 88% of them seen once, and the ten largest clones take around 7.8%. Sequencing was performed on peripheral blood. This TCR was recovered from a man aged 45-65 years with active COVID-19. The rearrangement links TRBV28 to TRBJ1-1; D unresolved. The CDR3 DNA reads TGTGCCAGCAGTTTAATCGGGGACACTGAAGCTTTCTTT. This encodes CASSLIGDTEAFF.